These 14 T cell receptor beta chains share one sample of origin, sequenced in a study of beta chain features in type 1 diabetes. Notes on the study in general: There was a moderate but significant shortening of TCRB CDR3s in all four CD4+ subsets of Type 1 diabetes patients.

cDNA synthesis used the whole RNA isolate, giving expressed TCRB sequences. The method was immunoSEQ multiplex PCR; TCRdb's version includes in-frame clones alone and lacks a portion of them. The table has more than 300,000 clones, roughly 9.8% seen once; the top ten hold roughly 0.54%. These receptors' targets are unknown. Sequences were obtained from central memory CD4+ T cells from blood. The receptors come from a man aged 30 to 39 with type 1 diabetes.

This clone has a handful of counts. V is TRBV7-9 and J is TRBJ2-5; D is tentatively TRBD1 or TRBD2 (5 bases each). With the DNA end fitting TRBJ2-7 better, the J assignment may be wrong. Per the germline V gene, CDR1 is SEHNR and CDR2 is FQNEAQ (reference sequence). CDR3 length equals 12 residues. The CDR3 loop reads CASSPRDHEQYF. The CDR3 DNA reads TGTGCCAGCAGCCCACGGGACCACGAGCAGTACTTC.

J is TRBJ2-3 and V is TRBV7-9, with D perhaps given as TRBD1 or TRBD2 (5 bases each). The germline V gene has CDR1 SEHNR and CDR2 FQNEAQ (reference sequence). V was clipped by 2 bases and J by 4 bases, with 16 bases between them. CDR3 size: 16 residues. The CDR3 spells CASSLSPAGTADTQYF. The CDR3 coding sequence is TGTGCCAGCAGCTTATCCCCAGCAGGGACGGCAGATACGCAGTATTTT.

With respect to this clone: The likely explanation is a read error, given a far larger clone one base away. V usage is TRBV29-1 and J usage is TRBJ1-5, with D perhaps matching TRBD1 (6 bases). This CDR3 region has 12 residues. The germline V gene encodes CDR1 SQVTM and CDR2 ANQGSEA. The ends were cut back, 6 bases at V and 4 bases at J, with 10 bases in the middle. The CDR3 DNA follows: TGCAGCGTCTTGACAGGAAATCAGCCCCAGCATTTT. This sequence encodes CSVLTGNQPQHF.

V and J are TRBV5-4 and TRBJ2-5; the match to TRBD2 covers 14 bases. The junction had 10 bases not matched to a gene; V was cut back by 4 bases and J by 5 bases. The CDR3 is made up of 17 amino acids. Germline V lookup: CDR1 SGHNT, CDR2 YYREEE (reference sequence). DNA of the CDR3: TGTGCCAGCAGCCCTGGGACTAGCGGGAGAGTAGCTGAGACCCAGTACTTC. Residues: CASSPGTSGRVAETQYF.

This clone has more than one count but fewer than ten. The gene calls are TRBV18 and TRBJ1-1, with no clear D. The CDR3 runs 14 residues. Germline CDR1 is KGHSH and CDR2 is LQKENI. V was pared by 4 bases and J by 3 bases, with 12 bases between. CDR3 sequence (DNA): TGTGCCAGCTCACTTGGCGCAATGGACACTGAAGCTTTCTTT. It specifies CASSLGAMDTEAFF.

This clone appeared a few times. The chain uses TRBV7-9 and TRBJ1-3; maybe TRBD1 (5 bases). V was pared by 11 bases and J by 2 bases, with 19 bases between. This CDR3 contains 15 residues. The V gene's germline CDR1 is SEHNR and CDR2 FQNEAQ (reference sequence). This chain's CDR3 is CAYDSAPSTGNTIYF. The CDR3 nucleotides are TGTGCCTACGACAGTGCCCCCTCCACTGGAAACACCATATATTTT.

This clone was counted between two and nine times. This chain's CDR3 is CASSIFQLAEQFF. The CDR3 nucleotides read TGTGCCAGTAGTATCTTTCAACTAGCGGAGCAGTTCTTC. V usage is TRBV19 and J usage is TRBJ2-1; 7 bases are shared with TRBD2. The CDR3 spans 13 residues. Trimming took 3 bases from V and 10 from J; bases not matched to a gene: 6. Germline V gene lookup returns CDR1 LNHDA and CDR2 SQIVND (reference sequence).

Remarks on this clone: Distinct nucleotide sequences in the sample also encode this CDR3. The J gene is TRBJ2-1, the V gene TRBV7-8; 11 bases fit TRBD2. The CDR3 sequence is 15 residues long. V dropped 5 bases and J dropped 4; count of bases not matched to a gene: 4. From germline, CDR1 is SGHVS and CDR2 FQNEAQ. The CDR3 reads CASSPGLAVYNEQFF. CDR3 nucleotide sequence: TGTGCCAGCAGCCCGGGACTAGCGGTTTACAATGAGCAGTTCTTC.

The chain uses TRBV9 and TRBJ1-4; 7 bases line up with TRBD1. V trimming: 3 bases; J trimming: 5 bases; junction bases outside the gene matches: 10. Germline values: CDR1 SGDLS, CDR2 YYNGEE. CDR3 length: 16 residues. The CDR3 DNA is TGTGCCAGCAGCGACCACCCGGGGGGACAGAATGAAAAACTGTTTTTT. Its translation: CASSDHPGGQNEKLFF.

J is TRBJ2-6 and V is TRBV5-1, with unresolved D. Trimming took 2 bases from V and 4 from J, leaving 10 bases between them. Germline assignment: CDR1 SGHRS and CDR2 YFSETQ. The CDR3 spans 15 residues. The CDR3, as DNA: TGCGCCAGCAGCTTAAGCGTGGTGGGGGCCAACGTCCTGACTTTC. Its translation is CASSLSVVGANVLTF.

A remark on this clone: This sample includes further DNA sequences coding for the same CDR3. The chain has TRBV19 and TRBJ2-5; TRBD2 might be the D (6 bases). This CDR3 spans 13 amino acids. V shed 3 bases and J shed 5 bases, with 10 bases lying between them. Germline V gene sequence: CDR1 LNHDA, CDR2 SQIVND (reference sequence). The CDR3 DNA sequence: TGTGCCAGTAGTATTAGCGGCTGGGAGACCCAGTACTTC. It yields the protein CASSISGWETQYF.

This clone was observed a few times. V gene TRBV27 combines with J gene TRBJ2-7; 9 nucleotides match TRBD1. This CDR3 contains 15 residues. Germline V gene lookup returns CDR1 MNHEY and CDR2 SMNVEV (reference sequence). The J segment lost 1 base and the V segment lost 4 bases, leaving 5 bases of the junction unmatched. This CDR3 reads CASSSLGTGSYEQYF. DNA of the CDR3: TGTGCCAGCAGTTCTTTAGGGACAGGGTCCTACGAGCAGTACTTC.

CDR3 sequence: CASSPRPGDQETQYF. The CDR3 nucleotides read TGTGCCAGTAGTCCGCGCCCAGGGGACCAAGAGACCCAGTACTTC. V usage is TRBV19 and J usage is TRBJ2-5; possibly TRBD1 for D (6 bases). Germline-derived CDR1 and CDR2 are LNHDA and SQIVND (reference sequence). The CDR3 length is 15 residues. Trimming removed 5 bases from V and 0 bases from J, with 13 bases in between.

The DNA for the CDR3 is TGTGCCAGCAGTCAGGACTTTTGGGCCGAGCAGTACTTC. Its protein product is CASSQDFWAEQYF. The rearrangement joins TRBV27 to TRBJ2-7; D is possibly TRBD2 (5 bases). This CDR3 comprises 13 residues. Germline V gene lookup returns CDR1 MNHEY and CDR2 SMNVEV (reference sequence). The germline V and J ends were trimmed by 5 bases and 6 bases, with 14 bases remaining between them.